These T cell receptor beta chains were read from a single sample in a study of blood T cells in healthy people across ages. TCRdb called the 5' RACE reads again in MiXCR, with one record for every CDR3 protein. The sample consists of roughly 2 million distinct CDR3 sequences, roughly 52% of them appearing once. The sequenced sample consisted of blood. The receptor set was obtained from a middle-aged woman in good health. The CDR3 runs from the conserved cysteine through the conserved F or W. The D gene is left open where the match is weak. Rows give clone size only sometimes, using once, few, many, or a class for an expanded clone.

abundance	j_gene	d_gene	v_gene	CDR3aa	CDR3nt
few	TRBJ2-5	TRBD2	TRBV28	CASYGGASETQYF	TGTGCCAGCTACGGGGGGGCCTCGGAGACCCAGTACTTC
few	TRBJ1-2	.	TRBV20-1	CSARDGGNYGYTF	TGCAGTGCTAGAGATGGGGGTAACTATGGCTACACCTTC
once	TRBJ1-2	.	TRBV9	CASSVTPGHQSYGYTF	TGTGCCAGCAGCGTGACCCCGGGACACCAAAGCTATGGCTACACCTTC
once	TRBJ1-4	.	TRBV7-9	CASRTQTNEKLFF	TGTGCCAGCAGGACTCAAACTAATGAAAAACTGTTTTTT
.	TRBJ2-1	.	TRBV7-9	CASRPGVVGYNEQFF	TGTGCCAGCAGGCCAGGGGTAGTGGGCTACAATGAGCAGTTCTTC
few	TRBJ2-3	.	TRBV6-5	CASRRTGSRDTQYF	TGTGCCAGCCGACGGACTGGATCTCGGGATACGCAGTATTTT
.	TRBJ2-1	.	TRBV28	CASSLSRGPVRYNEQFF	TGTGCCAGCAGTTTAAGTAGGGGACCGGTCCGCTACAATGAGCAGTTCTTC
.	TRBJ2-7	.	TRBV28	CASSSSDTASYEQYF	TGTGCCAGCAGTTCGTCGGACACTGCCTCCTACGAGCAGTACTTC
.	TRBJ1-2	TRBD1	TRBV20-1	CSARGGQHYGYTF	TGCAGTGCTAGGGGGGGACAGCACTATGGCTACACCTTC
.	TRBJ2-1	.	TRBV7-9	CASSLFTLTESYNEQFF	TGTGCCAGCAGCCTATTCACCCTGACAGAGTCCTACAATGAGCAGTTCTTC
many	TRBJ2-3	TRBD2	TRBV20-1	CSASSGLAHSSTDTQYF	TGCAGTGCTAGCTCGGGACTAGCGCATTCTAGCACAGATACGCAGTATTTT
.	TRBJ2-7	TRBD1	TRBV19	CVSSIRAQGANEQYF	TGTGTCAGTAGTATAAGGGCCCAGGGGGCGAACGAGCAGTACTTC
.	TRBJ2-4	.	TRBV6-2/TRBV6-3	CASSYRDGEFDIQYF	TGTGCCAGCAGTTACAGGGACGGGGAGTTTGACATTCAGTACTTC
.	TRBJ2-5	.	TRBV6-2/TRBV6-3	CASSSRQVSQETQYF	TGTGCCAGCAGTTCGAGACAGGTATCCCAAGAGACCCAGTACTTC
few	TRBJ2-1	.	TRBV4-2	CASSLNSGGPYEQFF	TGTGCCAGCAGCCTCAATAGCGGAGGCCCTTATGAGCAGTTCTTC
.	TRBJ2-7	.	TRBV6-5	CASSADSPYEQYF	TGTGCCAGCAGTGCGGACAGCCCTTACGAGCAGTACTTC
few	TRBJ2-7	.	TRBV7-2	CASSPDLTVSYEQYF	TGTGCCAGCAGCCCAGACCTGACAGTCTCCTACGAGCAGTACTTC
few	TRBJ2-7	.	TRBV10-3	CAIHAGSSYEQYF	TGTGCCATCCACGCAGGGTCCTCCTACGAGCAGTACTTC
.	TRBJ2-1	.	TRBV4-3	CASSQDRPDVSYNEQFF	TGCGCCAGCAGCCAAGATCGGCCAGACGTATCCTACAATGAGCAGTTCTTC
few	TRBJ2-3	TRBD2	TRBV7-2	CASSVWTGGVDTQYF	TGTGCCAGCAGCGTCTGGACCGGGGGGGTGGATACGCAGTATTTT
.	TRBJ2-1	TRBD1	TRBV20-1	CSARLDRQHNEQFF	TGCAGTGCTAGGTTGGACAGGCAGCACAATGAGCAGTTCTTC
.	TRBJ2-3	TRBD2	TRBV18	CASSRGTSPPITDTQYF	TGCGCCAGCTCACGAGGGACTAGTCCCCCAATCACAGATACGCAGTATTTT
.	TRBJ2-1	TRBD2	TRBV28	CASLPGGAGNEQFF	TGTGCCTCCCTCCCCGGGGGGGCTGGAAATGAGCAGTTCTTC